The rows below give T cell receptor beta chains drawn from one sample of a study of cytomegalovirus exposure and HLA in healthy donors. TCRdb's table, derived via immunoSEQ multiplex PCR, lists solely in-frame clones and lacks some. Of fewer than 200,000 clones listed, about 65% are singletons. The specimen sequenced was PBMCs. These receptors were collected from a woman aged 25 to 39 in good health and CMV-seronegative. The CDR3 runs from the conserved cysteine through the conserved F or W. D genes are given only for firm matches. Rows give clone size only sometimes, using once, few, many, or a class for an expanded clone.

CDR3 protein: CASSSGGGVYYEQYF
CDR3 DNA: TGTGCCAGCAGCTCAGGGGGAGGAGTTTACTACGAGCAGTACTTC
clone size: .
D gene: .
J gene: TRBJ2-7
V gene: TRBV7-2

CDR3 protein: CASSLTGVDTGELFF
CDR3 DNA: TGTGCCAGCAGCTTAACAGGGGTCGACACCGGGGAGCTGTTTTTT
clone size: .
D gene: TRBD1
J gene: TRBJ2-2
V gene: TRBV7-7

CDR3 protein: CASSLGGTGNEKLFF
CDR3 DNA: TGTGCCAGCAGCTTGGGAGGGACAGGGAACGAAAAACTGTTTTTT
clone size: once
D gene: TRBD1
J gene: TRBJ1-4
V gene: TRBV7-2

CDR3 protein: CASSLREDTEAFF
CDR3 DNA: TGTGCCAGCAGCTTGCGAGAGGACACTGAAGCTTTCTTT
clone size: once
D gene: .
J gene: TRBJ1-1
V gene: TRBV7-3

CDR3 protein: CASSLGGGEQYF
CDR3 DNA: TGTGCCAGCAGTTTAGGCGGAGGCGAGCAGTACTTC
clone size: .
D gene: .
J gene: TRBJ2-7
V gene: TRBV28

CDR3 protein: CASSLHQGATGNTIYF
CDR3 DNA: TGTGCCAGCAGTCTGCATCAGGGGGCCACTGGAAACACCATATATTTT
clone size: .
D gene: TRBD1
J gene: TRBJ1-3
V gene: TRBV6-6

CDR3 protein: CASSLSGGTEAFF
CDR3 DNA: TGCGCCAGCAGCTTATCGGGTGGGACTGAAGCTTTCTTT
clone size: few
D gene: .
J gene: TRBJ1-1
V gene: TRBV5-1

CDR3 protein: CASSLVGWGQGHTEAFF
CDR3 DNA: TGTGCCAGCAGCTTAGTGGGCTGGGGACAGGGGCACACTGAAGCTTTCTTT
clone size: .
D gene: TRBD1
J gene: TRBJ1-1
V gene: TRBV13

CDR3 protein: CASRRLGTSGTYTGELFF
CDR3 DNA: TGTGCCAGCAGACGGCTTGGGACTAGCGGGACATACACCGGGGAGCTGTTTTTT
clone size: .
D gene: TRBD2
J gene: TRBJ2-2
V gene: TRBV28

CDR3 protein: CASSSPSHSNQPQHF
CDR3 DNA: TGTGCCAGCAGTTCGCCCAGTCATAGCAATCAGCCCCAGCATTTT
clone size: .
D gene: .
J gene: TRBJ1-5
V gene: TRBV28

CDR3 protein: CASSLGGLHNEQFF
CDR3 DNA: TGTGCCAGCAGCTTAGGAGGACTCCACAATGAGCAGTTCTTC
clone size: .
D gene: .
J gene: TRBJ2-1
V gene: TRBV7-9

CDR3 protein: CAKTSVNTEAFF
CDR3 DNA: TGCGCTAAAACTAGTGTGAACACTGAAGCTTTCTTT
clone size: .
D gene: .
J gene: TRBJ1-1
V gene: TRBV5-1

CDR3 protein: CASNTGGKQYF
CDR3 DNA: TGTGCCAGCAACACGGGAGGGAAGCAGTACTTC
clone size: .
D gene: TRBD2
J gene: TRBJ2-7
V gene: TRBV6-5

CDR3 protein: CAGNPPAVPYEQYF
CDR3 DNA: TGTGCCGGCAATCCGCCCGCGGTTCCCTACGAGCAGTACTTC
clone size: .
D gene: .
J gene: TRBJ2-7
V gene: TRBV28

CDR3 protein: CSVADRVGANVLTF
CDR3 DNA: TGCAGCGTTGCGGACAGGGTTGGGGCCAACGTCCTGACTTTC
clone size: .
D gene: TRBD1
J gene: TRBJ2-6
V gene: TRBV29-1

CDR3 protein: CASSRGTDNEAFF
CDR3 DNA: TGTGCCAGCAGCCGTGGGACAGATAATGAAGCTTTCTTT
clone size: .
D gene: TRBD1
J gene: TRBJ1-1
V gene: TRBV5-6

CDR3 protein: CASRQGGSYEQYF
CDR3 DNA: TGTGCCAGCAGGCAGGGAGGCTCCTACGAGCAGTACTTC
clone size: .
D gene: .
J gene: TRBJ2-7
V gene: TRBV6-5

CDR3 protein: CASGPAGGVGDEQFF
CDR3 DNA: TGTGCCAGCGGACCTGCGGGGGGGGTGGGCGATGAGCAGTTCTTC
clone size: .
D gene: TRBD2
J gene: TRBJ2-1
V gene: TRBV11-2

CDR3 protein: CASSSTTSGTPYEQYF
CDR3 DNA: TGTGCCAGCAGTTCAACGACTAGCGGGACCCCCTACGAGCAGTACTTC
clone size: .
D gene: TRBD2
J gene: TRBJ2-7
V gene: TRBV27

CDR3 protein: CASSPQGQHETQYF
CDR3 DNA: TGTGCCAGCTCACCACAGGGACAGCATGAGACCCAGTACTTC
clone size: .
D gene: TRBD1
J gene: TRBJ2-5
V gene: TRBV18

CDR3 protein: CASSVGQGADYGYTF
CDR3 DNA: TGTGCCAGCAGCGTAGGGCAGGGGGCGGACTATGGCTACACCTTC
clone size: .
D gene: TRBD1
J gene: TRBJ1-2
V gene: TRBV9

CDR3 protein: CASSLGTSVNTGELFF
CDR3 DNA: TGCGCCAGCAGCTTGGGGACTAGCGTAAACACCGGGGAGCTGTTTTTT
clone size: .
D gene: TRBD2
J gene: TRBJ2-2
V gene: TRBV5-1

CDR3 protein: CASSLIGGGFTEAFF
CDR3 DNA: TGTGCCAGCAGTCTTATAGGGGGAGGGTTCACTGAAGCTTTCTTT
clone size: .
D gene: .
J gene: TRBJ1-1
V gene: TRBV28

CDR3 protein: CASSFSQEGTGELFF
CDR3 DNA: TGTGCCAGCAGTTTCTCTCAAGAGGGCACCGGGGAGCTGTTTTTT
clone size: .
D gene: .
J gene: TRBJ2-2
V gene: TRBV28

CDR3 protein: CASSVGGGLGSNEKLFF
CDR3 DNA: TGTGCCAGCAGCGTAGGGGGGGGGCTTGGATCTAATGAAAAACTGTTTTTT
clone size: .
D gene: .
J gene: TRBJ1-4
V gene: TRBV9

CDR3 protein: CSALEGETQYF
CDR3 DNA: TGCAGCGCCTTGGAGGGAGAGACCCAGTACTTC
clone size: .
D gene: .
J gene: TRBJ2-5
V gene: TRBV29-1

CDR3 protein: CASSIRGGVSYEQYF
CDR3 DNA: TGTGCCAGTAGTATTAGAGGGGGCGTTTCCTACGAGCAGTACTTC
clone size: .
D gene: TRBD1
J gene: TRBJ2-7
V gene: TRBV19

CDR3 protein: CATSSSQTGGNTIYF
CDR3 DNA: TGTGCCACCAGCAGTTCTCAAACGGGGGGAAACACCATATATTTT
clone size: few
D gene: .
J gene: TRBJ1-3
V gene: TRBV15

CDR3 protein: CASSYSGSANTGELFF
CDR3 DNA: TGTGCCAGCAGTTACTCGGGCTCCGCGAACACCGGGGAGCTGTTTTTT
clone size: .
D gene: .
J gene: TRBJ2-2
V gene: TRBV6-5

CDR3 protein: CASRLMGTGPVSGNTIYF
CDR3 DNA: TGTGCCAGTAGACTTATGGGGACAGGACCTGTCTCTGGAAACACCATATATTTT
clone size: .
D gene: TRBD1
J gene: TRBJ1-3
V gene: TRBV19

CDR3 protein: CASSFGTSGNEQFF
CDR3 DNA: TGCGCCAGCAGCTTCGGGACTAGCGGCAATGAGCAGTTCTTC
clone size: .
D gene: TRBD2
J gene: TRBJ2-1
V gene: TRBV5-1

CDR3 protein: CASSLGQDYEQYF
CDR3 DNA: TGCGCCAGCAGCTTGGGACAGGACTACGAGCAGTACTTC
clone size: .
D gene: .
J gene: TRBJ2-7
V gene: TRBV5-1

CDR3 protein: CASSSGSPLHF
CDR3 DNA: TGTGCCAGCAGTTCAGGTTCACCCCTCCACTTT
clone size: .
D gene: .
J gene: TRBJ1-6
V gene: TRBV6-1

CDR3 protein: CASSFPGIQHGYTF
CDR3 DNA: TGTGCCAGCAGTTTTCCGGGGATACAGCATGGCTACACCTTC
clone size: .
D gene: .
J gene: TRBJ1-2
V gene: TRBV28

CDR3 protein: CASSRILAGARDEQFF
CDR3 DNA: TGTGCCAGCAGCCGGATTCTAGCGGGAGCCAGGGATGAGCAGTTCTTC
clone size: .
D gene: TRBD2
J gene: TRBJ2-1
V gene: TRBV7-6

CDR3 protein: CASSRDSDSEQFF
CDR3 DNA: TGTGCCAGCAGTAGGGACTCCGACTCTGAGCAGTTCTTC
clone size: few
D gene: .
J gene: TRBJ2-1
V gene: TRBV2

CDR3 protein: CASGGNTEAFF
CDR3 DNA: TGCGCCAGCGGCGGGAACACTGAAGCTTTCTTT
clone size: once
D gene: .
J gene: TRBJ1-1
V gene: TRBV5-1

CDR3 protein: CASSRGGGGETQYF
CDR3 DNA: TGTGCCAGCAGTAGGGGTGGGGGCGGAGAGACCCAGTACTTC
clone size: few
D gene: .
J gene: TRBJ2-5
V gene: TRBV2

CDR3 protein: CASSSPGGEKLFF
CDR3 DNA: TGTGCCAGCAGTTCCCCCGGGGGAGAAAAACTGTTTTTT
clone size: .
D gene: .
J gene: TRBJ1-4
V gene: TRBV6-5

CDR3 protein: CATSIRQANEKLFF
CDR3 DNA: TGTGCCACCAGCATCCGACAGGCTAATGAAAAACTGTTTTTT
clone size: .
D gene: .
J gene: TRBJ1-4
V gene: TRBV15

CDR3 protein: CASSRNPTERWQETQYF
CDR3 DNA: TGTGCCAGTTCGAGGAACCCGACAGAACGTTGGCAAGAGACCCAGTACTTC
clone size: once
D gene: .
J gene: TRBJ2-5
V gene: TRBV2

CDR3 protein: CASSITSGKDNEQFF
CDR3 DNA: TGTGCCAGCAGCATAACTAGCGGGAAGGACAATGAGCAGTTCTTC
clone size: .
D gene: TRBD2
J gene: TRBJ2-1
V gene: TRBV7-3

CDR3 protein: CASSVGQGARDEQYF
CDR3 DNA: TGTGCCAGCAGTGTAGGACAGGGGGCCAGGGACGAGCAGTACTTC
clone size: few
D gene: TRBD1
J gene: TRBJ2-7
V gene: TRBV2

CDR3 protein: CASSGQDDSDYGYTF
CDR3 DNA: TGTGCCAGCAGCGGCCAGGACGACAGCGACTATGGCTACACCTTC
clone size: .
D gene: .
J gene: TRBJ1-2
V gene: TRBV5-4

CDR3 protein: CAISEAGANTEAFF
CDR3 DNA: TGCGCCATCTCAGAGGCAGGGGCGAACACTGAAGCTTTCTTT
clone size: .
D gene: .
J gene: TRBJ1-1
V gene: TRBV4-1